Listed below are T cell receptor beta chains from one sample, sequenced in a study of blood T cell repertoires in COVID-19. Sequencing was performed with immunoSEQ multiplex PCR; in TCRdb, only in-frame clones are kept and a portion is missing. Altogether over 100,000 clones are present, 84% being singletons, with the ten largest covering more than 9%. The specimen sequenced was peripheral blood. The receptors shown here come from a man aged 35 to 55 with active or convalescent COVID-19. Each CDR3 is given with its conserved first and last residue. The D gene is left open where the match is weak. Size is stated for part of the rows, as once, few or many counts, or as a class when the clone is expanded.

>14|TRBJ1-2|TRBV5-6|-|few
TGTGCCAGCAGCTTGGCCTCAGGGTCCTATGGCTACACCTTC
CASSLASGSYGYTF
>15|TRBJ1-1|TRBV18|-|-
TGTGCCAGCTCAACTGGTCACCTGATGAACACTGAAGCTTTCTTT
CASSTGHLMNTEAFF
>13|TRBJ2-7|TRBV11-3|TRBD1|-
TGTGCCAGCAGCCGGACAGGGTACTACGAGCAGTACTTC
CASSRTGYYEQYF
>13|TRBJ1-6|TRBV19|TRBD1|-
TGTGCCAGTACCGACAGGGTCGGTTCACCCCTCCACTTT
CASTDRVGSPLHF
>14|TRBJ1-2|TRBV7-2|-|-
TGTGCCAGCAGCTTCCGACAGGAGCACTATGGCTACACCTTC
CASSFRQEHYGYTF
>17|TRBJ2-2|TRBV5-6|TRBD1|once
TGTGCCAGCAGCTTTGCTCAATTGACAGGGTCCACCGGGGAGCTGTTTTTT
CASSFAQLTGSTGELFF
>13|TRBJ1-6|TRBV19|-|-
TGTGCCAGTACCCGCCCGGGTAATTCACTCCTCCACTTT
CASTRPGNSLLHF
>13|TRBJ2-3|TRBV11-2|TRBD2|-
TGTGCCAGCGGGCTAGCGGGGGCCCAGTCCCAGTATTTT
CASGLAGAQSQYF
>12|TRBJ1-3|TRBV30|TRBD1|-
TGTGCCTGGAGCGACCCCGGGACAGACATATATTTT
CAWSDPGTDIYF
>14|TRBJ1-2|TRBV7-9|-|-
TGTGCCAGCAGCTTATGGGACACCCGCTATGGCTACACCTTC
CASSLWDTRYGYTF
>14|TRBJ1-2|TRBV29-1|-|-
TGCAGCGCATGGGGAGGGAACCGGGCGAGGGGCTACACCTTC
CSAWGGNRARGYTF
>16|TRBJ2-7|TRBV2|TRBD1|-
TGTGCCAGCAGGTCCCTTAGGGACAGGGCTGTCTACGAGCAGTACTTC
CASRSLRDRAVYEQYF
>16|TRBJ2-5|TRBV10-1|-|-
TGCGCCAGCAGTGAGATGAGGGGGGGCTTGAGAGAGACCCAGTACTTC
CASSEMRGGLRETQYF
>17|TRBJ1-5|TRBV19|TRBD1|few
TGTGCCAGTAGTATAAACAGGGGTGGAGGTAGCAATCAGCCCCAGCATTTT
CASSINRGGGSNQPQHF
>16|TRBJ2-7|TRBV19|-|-
TGTGCCAGTAGTATAGATAGGGCAGGGCCCTCCTACGAGCAGTACTTC
CASSIDRAGPSYEQYF
>15|TRBJ2-7|TRBV4-3|TRBD2|-
TGCGCCAGCAGCCAAGAGCGGGGGGGCCGATTCGTGCAGTACTTC
CASSQERGGRFVQYF
>14|TRBJ1-2|TRBV3-1/TRBV3-2|-|-
TGTGCCAGCAGCCAAGACAGGACTAACTATGGCTACACCTTC
CASSQDRTNYGYTF
>13|TRBJ1-6|TRBV4-3|-|-
TGCGCCAGCAGCCAAGATTGGCAATCACCCCTCCACTTT
CASSQDWQSPLHF
>14|TRBJ2-7|TRBV27|TRBD1|-
TGTGCCAGCAGTCTTAGACAGGGGTGGCACGAGCAGTACTTC
CASSLRQGWHEQYF
>14|TRBJ2-3|TRBV5-1|TRBD2|-
TGCGCCAGCAGACCGAGCGGGGGGGCGGATACGCAGTATTTT
CASRPSGGADTQYF
>15|TRBJ1-6|TRBV18|-|-
TGTGCCAGCTCACCCGACAGGAGCACGGATTCACCCCTCCACTTT
CASSPDRSTDSPLHF
>14|TRBJ1-1|TRBV3-1/TRBV3-2|-|-
TGTGCCAGCAGCCTACAGGTAGGGAACACTGAAGCTTTCTTT
CASSLQVGNTEAFF
>16|TRBJ2-7|TRBV4-1|TRBD1|-
TGCGCCAGCAGCCTAGCCAAAGGACAGGGAGGAAAGGAGCAGTACTTC
CASSLAKGQGGKEQYF
>14|TRBJ2-1|TRBV7-3|TRBD1|-
TGTGCCAGCAGCCCCCAACAGGGGAGCAGTGAGCAGTTCTTC
CASSPQQGSSEQFF
>15|TRBJ2-2|TRBV18|TRBD1|-
TGTGCCAGCTCACCCGGGACAGGCAAACCCGGGGAGCTGTTTTTT
CASSPGTGKPGELFF
>15|TRBJ1-6|TRBV6-2/TRBV6-3|TRBD1|-
TGTGCCAGCAGTACCTCGGGACAGAATAATTCACCCCTCCACTTT
CASSTSGQNNSPLHF
>15|TRBJ2-7|TRBV5-1|TRBD1|few
TGCGCCAGCAGCTTCGGGACAGGGGGCCTCTACGAGCAGTACTTC
CASSFGTGGLYEQYF
>15|TRBJ1-4|TRBV4-2|TRBD1|-
TGTGCCAGCAGCAACGGACAGGGTACTAATGAAAAACTGTTTTTT
CASSNGQGTNEKLFF
>17|TRBJ2-2|TRBV18|TRBD1|-
TGTGCCAGCTCACCACCTACAGGGGCTCCAGGGGTCGGGGAGCTGTTTTTT
CASSPPTGAPGVGELFF
>20|TRBJ2-1|TRBV9|TRBD2|-
TGTGCCAGCAGCGTAGCTACTGGCGGGGGGACAAGTGGCTCCTACAATGAGCAGTTCTTC
CASSVATGGGTSGSYNEQFF
>14|TRBJ2-1|TRBV6-6|-|-
TGTGCCAGCTTTACAGGGAGCTCCTACAATGAGCAGTTCTTC
CASFTGSSYNEQFF
>13|TRBJ1-1|TRBV11-1|-|-
TGTGCCAGCAGAATGTTGGGGGGCACTGAAGCTTTCTTT
CASRMLGGTEAFF
>11|TRBJ2-1|TRBV30|-|-
TGTGCCTGGAGCAGTTGGAATGAGCAGTTCTTC
CAWSSWNEQFF
>17|TRBJ2-3|TRBV27|TRBD2|-
TGTGCCAGCAGTTATTGGCGAGCGGGGGGTGACACAGATACGCAGTATTTT
CASSYWRAGGDTDTQYF
>15|TRBJ2-1|TRBV23-1|-|-
TGCGCCAGCAGTCAAGGGACTTCCTGGGGCAATGAGCAGTTCTTC
CASSQGTSWGNEQFF
>13|TRBJ2-7|TRBV9|-|-
TGTGCCAGCAGCGTATCGGTCGGGGACGAGCAGTACTTC
CASSVSVGDEQYF
>15|TRBJ2-5|TRBV6-5|-|-
TGTGCCAGCATCCCACGGCCGTCCTCCGGGGAGACCCAGTACTTC
CASIPRPSSGETQYF
>14|TRBJ1-6|TRBV2|TRBD1|few
TGTGCCAGCAGGGACAGGGCCTTAAATTCACCCCTCCACTTT
CASRDRALNSPLHF
>15|TRBJ2-1|TRBV7-2|-|-
TGTGCCAGCAGCTTATCTACGGACAGACACAATGAGCAGTTCTTC
CASSLSTDRHNEQFF
>17|TRBJ1-3|TRBV2|-|-
TGTGCCAGCAGTGAAAACCCGGGAACCCTGTCTGGAAACACCATATATTTT
CASSENPGTLSGNTIYF